This T cell receptor beta chain was profiled in a study of T cell changes during pregnancy in multiple sclerosis. Assay used: immunoSEQ multiplex PCR; TCRdb lists only in-frame clones, some missing. The profile shows over 30,000 clones, approximately 90% of them singletons. Trimming cost V 0 bases and J 6 bases, with 5 bases left between them. The CDR3 runs to 12 residues. In germline, CDR1 is LNHDA, CDR2 SQIVND (reference sequence). The rearrangement joins TRBV19 to TRBJ2-5; D remains unclear. The receptor comes from a female donor with multiple sclerosis, enrolled in a pregnancy study. The sample consisted of CD8+ T cells from peripheral blood mononuclear cells, taken in the third trimester of pregnancy. The CDR3 DNA follows: TGTGCCAGTAGTATAGATCTTAAGACCCAGTACTTC. This gives the protein CASSIDLKTQYF.